Listed here are 27 T cell receptor beta chains from one sample, sequenced in a study of metastatic and nonmetastatic thyroid tumors. Thyroid surgery was performed in patients who had received no treatment beforehand. TCRdb reanalyzed the PCR reads via MiXCR. The sample includes some 20,000 clones, roughly 14% of them seen just once. Material for sequencing was blood. The receptors come from a female donor with papillary thyroid cancer or a benign thyroid nodule (not recorded which). Some clones in this sample may be carry-over from other donors' samples.

This clone was seen many times. The sample contains more than one DNA sequence encoding this CDR3. This chain links TRBV6-1 with TRBJ1-1, with a possible D match to TRBD1 (5 bases). The CDR3 spans 16 residues. V dropped 6 bases and J dropped 7 bases, with 24 bases sitting between them. Germline V gene sequence: CDR1 MNHNS, CDR2 SASEGT. The DNA for the CDR3 is TGTGCCAGCAGCCTAGATCGGGCCCAACATGGGGGTGAAGCTTTCTTT. Its translation: CASSLDRAQHGGEAFF.

This clone was recorded many times. The chain combines TRBV20-1 with TRBJ2-4; TRBD1 is a possible D gene (7 bases). This CDR3 is built from 14 residues. Germline V gene sequence: CDR1 DFQATT, CDR2 SNEGSKA (reference sequence). Between the trimmed V and J ends, which lost 2 bases and 9 bases, there was a span of 17 bases. The CDR3 here is CSARSLRQGGIQYF. The CDR3 bases are TGCAGTGCTAGATCCCTCCGACAGGGAGGCATTCAGTACTTC.

There are many counts of this clone. The chain is built from TRBV9 and TRBJ1-5; D is unresolved. Germline CDR1 is SGDLS and CDR2 is YYNGEE. V was cut by 5 bases and J by 8 bases, with 11 bases left in between. The CDR3 is 12 amino acids. CDR3 DNA: TGTGCCAGCAGTGCCACGGGAGAGCCCCAGCATTTT. Its protein is CASSATGEPQHF.

Comments on this clone: A junction end diverges from the germline sequence, so it may reflect a read error. This chain uses TRBV19 with TRBJ1-1; the D gene is possibly TRBD1 (6 bases). There are 13 residues in the CDR3. From germline, CDR1 is LNHDA and CDR2 SQIVND (reference sequence). CDR3 region: CSSSGARNTEAFF. The CDR3 DNA follows: TGTTCCAGTTCGGGGGCGCGGAACACTGAAGCCTTCTTT.

This clone was recorded at least ten times. This chain connects TRBV5-1 to TRBJ2-5; D might be TRBD1 (5 bases). This CDR3 has 13 residues. Trimming stripped 0 bases from V and 5 bases from J, with 8 bases between. Germline V gene lookup returns CDR1 SGHRS and CDR2 YFSETQ. The DNA of the CDR3 is TGCGCCAGCAGCTTGGGGGGCGAGGAGACCCAGTACTTC. Amino acids: CASSLGGEETQYF. Full variable domain (remainder filled in from reference TRBV5-1 and TRBJ2-5): KAGVTQTPRYLIKTRGQQVTLSCSPISGHRSVSWYQQTPGQGLQFLFEYFSETQRNKGNFPGRFSGRQFSNSRSEMNVSTLELGDSALYLCASSLGGEETQYFGPGTRLLVL.

This clone qualifies as medium-sized. The rearrangement links TRBV15 to TRBJ2-7, with 11 bases that match TRBD1. The CDR3 is 15 residues long. In germline, CDR1 is LNHNV, CDR2 YYDKDF (reference sequence). After removal of 1 base from V and 6 bases from J, the junction contained 5 bases not matched to a gene. The DNA of the CDR3 is TGTGCCACCAGCAGAGCTTTAGGGACAGGGGGCGAGCAGTACTTC. Translated, it gives CATSRALGTGGEQYF.

By sample share, this clone is medium-sized. The gene calls are TRBV27 and TRBJ1-6; the match to TRBD1 covers 8 bases. Germline CDR1 is MNHEY and CDR2 is SMNVEV (reference sequence). The CDR3 has 13 residues. V shed 6 bases, J shed 5 bases, and the junction held 0 bases outside the gene matches. The CDR3 here is CASRTGDNSPLHF. The CDR3 DNA is TGTGCCAGCAGGACAGGGGATAATTCACCCCTCCACTTT.

Ten or more counts support this clone. The chain joins TRBV7-6 to TRBJ1-2; possibly TRBD1 for D (6 bases). V dropped 1 base and J dropped 5 bases, with 11 bases sitting between them. The CDR3 totals 14 residues. In germline, CDR1 is SGHVS, CDR2 FNYEAQ. The CDR3 protein is CASSLEQGSYGYTF. The CDR3 nucleotides read TGTGCCAGCAGCTTAGAACAGGGCTCTTATGGCTACACCTTC.

This clone was counted ten times or more. V and J are TRBV9 and TRBJ2-1; 9 positions agree with TRBD2. The junction had 14 bases not matched to a gene; V was cut back by 2 bases and J by 2 bases. Germline V gives CDR1 SGDLS, CDR2 YYNGEE. The CDR3 sequence is 19 residues long. The CDR3 nucleotides are TGTGCCAGCAGCGTCCGGGACGGGAAACTAGCGGGTACCTACAATGAGCAGTTCTTC. It encodes CASSVRDGKLAGTYNEQFF.

Regarding this clone: A much larger clone is a single base away; this may be a read error. The sample holds other DNA sequences that translate to the same CDR3. The chain combines TRBV30 with TRBJ2-1, with D perhaps TRBD1 or TRBD2 (6 bases each). Looked up from germline, CDR1 is GTSNPN and CDR2 is SVGIG (reference sequence). The CDR3 runs to 15 residues. CDR3 sequence: CAWTAGRGKSPEQFF. The CDR3 nucleotides read TGTGCTTGGACAGCCGGGCGGGGCAAATCCCCTGAGCAGTTCTTC.

This clone was counted between two and nine times. One junction end disagrees with the germline gene, perhaps due to a read error. The chain carries TRBV19 and TRBJ1-4; 10 bases match TRBD1. Germline CDR1 and CDR2: LNHDA and SQIVND (reference sequence). The CDR3 is 16 amino acids. CDR3 loop: CVSSGRQGAEREKPFF. The CDR3 region has the DNA TGTGTCAGTAGCGGACGACAGGGGGCAGAAAGGGAAAAACCGTTTTTT.

In this sample, this clone turned up many times. The V call is TRBV9, the J call TRBJ2-2; D gene ambiguous. CDR3 length: 14 residues. V lost 2 bases, J lost 2 bases, and 7 bases lay in between. Germline loops: CDR1 SGDLS, CDR2 YYNGEE. DNA for the CDR3: TGTGCCAGCAGCGTGCAGATCAACACCGGGGAGCTGTTTTTT. Encoded protein: CASSVQINTGELFF.

This clone was recorded a few times. The chain has TRBV10-3 and TRBJ1-2, with D hard to call. In germline, CDR1 is ENHRY, CDR2 SYGVKD. The CDR3 has 14 amino acids. V dropped 3 bases and J dropped 4 bases, with 12 bases sitting between them. The CDR3 nucleotides read TGTGCCATCAGTGACGCCCCGAAGGTCTATGGCTACACCTTC. It yields the protein CAISDAPKVYGYTF.

Ten or more counts support this clone. V is TRBV30 and J is TRBJ2-7; tentatively, D is TRBD1 (6 bases). The germline V gene has CDR1 GTSNPN and CDR2 SVGIG (reference sequence). V lost 0 bases and J 3 bases, leaving 15 bases between the germline ends. CDR3 length equals 15 residues. For the CDR3, the DNA is TGTGCCTGGAGTGTAGGGGGAGCTGGGGACTACGAGCAGTACTTC. Encoded protein: CAWSVGGAGDYEQYF.

This clone was observed a handful of times. V is TRBV7-3 and J is TRBJ2-1, with 11 nucleotides matching TRBD2. Trimming at V came to 5 bases and at J to 4 bases, leaving 4 bases not matched to a gene. The CDR3 runs 15 residues. The germline V gene encodes CDR1 SGHTA and CDR2 FQGTGA. The CDR3 coding sequence is TGTGCCAGCAGCCTGGGACTAGCGGAGTACAATGAGCAGTTCTTC. Translating gives CASSLGLAEYNEQFF.

This clone was seen just once. As DNA, the CDR3 is TGTGCCAGCAGTGACGCGGGGCTTAGCGGGACTATAAGGTACAATGAGCAGTTCTTC. It is translated as CASSDAGLSGTIRYNEQFF. The chain uses TRBV2 and TRBJ2-1; 8 nucleotides match TRBD2. CDR1 SNHLY and CDR2 FYNNEI come from the germline V gene. The CDR3 contains 19 residues. V shed 3 bases and J 4 bases; nucleotides not matched to a gene: 17.

In its sample, this clone was seen many times. Other nucleotide sequences from this sample produce the same CDR3. This chain's CDR3 is CSVDRGYTGELFF. In nucleotides, the CDR3 is TGCAGCGTAGACAGGGGCTACACCGGGGAGCTGTTTTTT. The chain uses TRBV29-1 and TRBJ2-2; TRBD1 agrees at 8 bases. V gave up 6 bases and J gave up 3 bases; unmatched junction bases: 3. Germline values: CDR1 SQVTM, CDR2 ANQGSEA. The CDR3 has 13 amino acids.

This clone has a count of ten or more. A much larger clone differs from this one at a single base, so this may be a read error. CDR3 sequence (DNA): TGTGCCAGTAGTAAACAAGATTACACCGGGGAGCTGTTTTTT. Translating gives CASSKQDYTGELFF. This sequence joins TRBV19 and TRBJ2-2; D unclear. Germline V gene sequence: CDR1 LNHDA, CDR2 SQIVND (reference sequence). This CDR3 comprises 14 residues. The V end was cut by 4 bases, the J end by 3 bases, with 9 bases between.

The chain uses TRBV7-2 and TRBJ1-6, with no clear D. V was clipped by 3 bases and J by 6 bases, with 6 bases between them. The CDR3 contains 13 residues. Germline CDR1 SGHTA, CDR2 FQGNSA. CDR3 DNA sequence: TGTGCCAGCAGCTTCCGGGGTAATTCACCCCTCCACTTT. This translates into CASSFRGNSPLHF. The complete variable domain, with remaining parts taken from reference TRBV7-2 and TRBJ1-6, reads GAGVSQSPSNKVTEKGKDVELRCDPISGHTALYWYRQSLGQGLEFLIYFQGNSAPDKSGLPSDRFSAERTGGSVSTLTIQRTQQEDSAVYLCASSFRGNSPLHFGNGTRLTVT.

There are many counts of this clone. The chain is built from TRBV12-3 or TRBV12-4 and TRBJ2-2; 10 bases align to TRBD2. This CDR3 is 16 amino acids long. V shed 7 bases and J 6 bases; nucleotides not matched to a gene: 11. The DNA of the CDR3 is TGTGCCAGCAACCAAGGAGCGGGGGGGCGGTCCGGGGAGCTGTTTTTT. Translating it yields CASNQGAGGRSGELFF.

This clone was counted at least ten times. A much more abundant neighbour one base away suggests this may be a read error. The same CDR3 also results from other DNA sequences found in this sample. The chain is built from TRBV12-3 or TRBV12-4 and TRBJ2-5; 9 nucleotides agree with TRBD2. The CDR3 extends over 15 amino acids. V was pared by 3 bases and J by 5 bases, with 7 bases of the junction left unmatched. CDR3 sequence (DNA): TGTGCCAGCAGTTTGGGGGGACTAGCAGGGGAGACCCAGTACTTC. Amino acid sequence: CASSLGGLAGETQYF.

This clone came up many times. V gene TRBV19 combines with J gene TRBJ2-1; perhaps D is TRBD1 or TRBD2 (5 bases each). The V gene's germline CDR1 is LNHDA and CDR2 SQIVND (reference sequence). The CDR3 length is 17 residues. V lost 4 bases to trimming and J lost 6 bases, with 22 bases between them. The CDR3 region has the DNA TGTGCCAGTAGTAAAACCGAGGGGACGGTACTAGGCAATGAGCAGTTCTTC. Its translation: CASSKTEGTVLGNEQFF.

This clone counts as medium-sized. This sequence joins TRBV28 and TRBJ1-4; TRBD1 matches 7 bases. The germline V gene encodes CDR1 MDHEN and CDR2 SYDVKM. Trimming took 6 bases from V and 7 from J; bases not matched to a gene: 5. This CDR3 has 13 residues. The CDR3 coding sequence is TGTGCCAGCAGCCGAAACAGGGGTGAAAAACTGTTTTTT. The encoded protein is CASSRNRGEKLFF.

This clone was seen at least ten times. V is TRBV11-2 and J is TRBJ2-5, with D perhaps being TRBD1 or TRBD2 (5 bases each). Trimming took off 4 bases at V and 9 bases at J, with 21 bases between the two ends. Germline V gene sequence: CDR1 SGHAT, CDR2 FQNNGV. The CDR3 spans 15 residues. The CDR3 DNA sequence: TGTGCCAGCAGCTCACGGGATAGGGACCGGCAGGCCCAGTACTTC. Amino acid sequence: CASSSRDRDRQAQYF.

Many counts were recorded for this clone. The chain is built from TRBV2 and TRBJ1-3; D is unresolved. V lost 8 bases and J lost 1, with 9 bases in between. This CDR3 contains 13 residues. The germline V gene has CDR1 SNHLY and CDR2 FYNNEI. The DNA for the CDR3 is TGTGCCAGCGGCCGGGCATCTGGAAACACCATATATTTT. Residues: CASGRASGNTIYF.

This clone was seen at least ten times. The rearrangement joins TRBV7-6 to TRBJ1-1; maybe TRBD1 (6 bases). The CDR3 runs to 13 residues. Germline CDR1 is SGHVS and CDR2 is FNYEAQ. V was shortened by 5 bases and J by 3 bases, with 10 bases between the two germline ends. The CDR3 DNA reads TGTGCCAGCAGCCAAGGGGGTTACACTGAAGCTTTCTTT. Amino acids: CASSQGGYTEAFF.

At least ten counts were recorded for this clone. The chain links TRBV5-5 to TRBJ2-5; tentative D call: TRBD1 (6 bases). V lost 0 bases and J 4 bases, leaving 13 bases between the germline ends. The CDR3 is 15 residues long. Germline lookup yields CDR1 SGHKS and CDR2 YYEKEE (reference sequence). In DNA form, the CDR3 reads TGTGCCAGCAGCTTGGCCGGTGGCAGGGGAGAGACCCAGTACTTC. It yields the protein CASSLAGGRGETQYF.